Listed below are T cell receptor beta chains from one sample, sequenced in a study of T cells after yellow fever vaccination. TCRdb reprocessed the 5' RACE reads with MiXCR, giving one entry per CDR3 protein. The sample shows 350,000 to 450,000 distinct CDR3 sequences, 6% to 8% of them seen only once. This specimen was PBMCs, taken 5 days after the yellow fever booster vaccination. The origin of the receptors is a man in his thirties or forties who received the YFV17D yellow fever vaccine. CDR3s include the opening cysteine and the closing phenylalanine or tryptophan. Fields, in order: clone size, D gene, J gene, V gene, CDR3 protein, CDR3 DNA. The D gene is left open where the match is weak. Expanded clones are given a class, and other clones once, few, many or no size at all.

NA | NA | TRBJ2-4 | TRBV20-1 | CSASYNIQYF | TGCAGTGCTAGCTATAACATTCAGTACTTC
NA | TRBD2 | TRBJ2-5 | TRBV19 | CASSVGGRLQETQYF | TGTGCCAGTAGTGTGGGCGGGAGGCTTCAAGAGACCCAGTACTTC
many | NA | TRBJ1-2 | TRBV7-3 | CASSFSGGDGYTF | TGTGCCAGCAGCTTCTCCGGGGGGGATGGCTACACCTTC
NA | TRBD1 | TRBJ2-7 | TRBV4-1 | CATRRGTGAHEQYF | TGCGCTACAAGGAGGGGGACAGGGGCCCACGAGCAGTACTTC
many | TRBD2 | TRBJ2-1 | TRBV7-2 | CASSSRPAAGGSEQFF | TGTGCCAGCAGCTCCCGGCCAGCAGCGGGAGGGAGTGAGCAGTTCTTC
NA | NA | TRBJ2-5 | TRBV20-1 | CSASLVGAAGETQYF | TGCAGTGCTAGCTTGGTAGGCGCGGCGGGGGAGACCCAGTACTTC
many | NA | TRBJ2-3 | TRBV29-1 | CSVEGSSTDTQYF | TGCAGCGTTGAAGGTTCTAGCACAGATACGCAGTATTTT
few | NA | TRBJ2-7 | TRBV5-6 | CASSSLGAYEQYF | TGTGCCAGCAGTTCGCTAGGGGCCTACGAGCAGTACTTC
NA | NA | TRBJ2-3 | TRBV6-2/TRBV6-3 | CASSYPSIPAQYF | TGTGCCAGCAGTTACCCTAGCATTCCGGCGCAGTATTTT
NA | NA | TRBJ2-5 | TRBV5-1 | CASSFSQTLLAETQYF | TGCGCCAGCAGCTTCAGTCAGACACTTCTCGCGGAGACCCAGTACTTC
NA | TRBD2 | TRBJ2-7 | TRBV11-1 | CASSPRLGRREGDRDEQYF | TGTGCCAGCAGCCCTAGACTGGGGCGGCGGGAGGGCGATAGGGACGAGCAGTACTTC
few | TRBD2 | TRBJ2-5 | TRBV12-3/TRBV12-4 | CASSPGLARETQYF | TGTGCCAGCAGTCCGGGACTAGCGAGAGAGACCCAGTACTTC
few | NA | TRBJ2-5 | TRBV6-2/TRBV6-3 | CASRNLAETQYF | TGTGCCAGCAGGAACCTAGCGGAGACCCAGTACTTC
NA | NA | TRBJ2-2 | TRBV9 | CASSAPGLLTGELFF | TGTGCCAGCAGCGCACCAGGACTACTCACCGGGGAGCTGTTTTTT
many | TRBD2 | TRBJ2-3 | TRBV7-2 | CASSLSSGSSDTQYF | TGTGCCAGCAGCTTATCTAGCGGGAGTTCGGATACGCAGTATTTT
NA | NA | TRBJ2-3 | TRBV20-1 | CSARDPRAGEWTDTQYF | TGCAGTGCTAGAGACCCTAGGGCGGGCGAGTGGACAGATACGCAGTATTTT
many | NA | TRBJ1-1 | TRBV28 | CASSSPGRSTEAFF | TGTGCCAGCAGTTCCCCAGGGAGGAGCACTGAAGCTTTCTTT
many | TRBD2 | TRBJ2-2 | TRBV6-5 | CASSSSGGRTGELFF | TGTGCCAGCAGTTCGTCGGGAGGGAGGACCGGGGAGCTGTTTTTT
once | TRBD1 | TRBJ2-1 | TRBV15 | CATSSYTGGLDHEQFF | TGTGCCACCAGCAGCTATACAGGGGGCCTGGACCATGAGCAGTTCTTC
few | TRBD1 | TRBJ1-4 | TRBV7-2 | CASSSQGGAPEKLFF | TGTGCCAGCAGCTCTCAAGGGGGCGCCCCTGAAAAACTGTTTTTT
few | TRBD1 | TRBJ2-1 | TRBV4-1 | CASSRGQFSYNEQFF | TGCGCCAGCAGCCGGGGACAGTTCTCCTACAATGAGCAGTTCTTC
NA | TRBD1 | TRBJ2-7 | TRBV20-1 | CSASSGTASSYEQYF | TGCAGTGCTAGTTCAGGGACAGCCAGTTCCTACGAGCAGTACTTC
NA | NA | TRBJ2-6 | TRBV20-1 | CSAREGSDGANVLTF | TGCAGTGCTAGGGAGGGATCGGATGGGGCCAACGTCCTGACTTTC
NA | NA | TRBJ2-7 | TRBV20-1 | CSARGGPPGYEQYF | TGCAGTGCTAGAGGGGGGCCCCCAGGTTACGAGCAGTACTTC
many | NA | TRBJ1-1 | TRBV20-1 | CSAGAGAFF | TGCAGTGCTGGGGCGGGAGCTTTCTTT
NA | TRBD1 | TRBJ2-1 | TRBV6-5 | CASSYSGTGGGYNEQFF | TGTGCCAGCAGTTACAGCGGGACAGGGGGGGGATACAATGAGCAGTTCTTC
NA | NA | TRBJ2-5 | TRBV7-2 | CASSSAFRGSETQYF | TGTGCCAGCAGCTCGGCTTTTCGAGGATCGGAGACCCAGTACTTC
many | TRBD2 | TRBJ2-1 | TRBV5-5 | CASSLKASGSSYNEQFF | TGTGCCAGCAGCTTAAAGGCTAGCGGGAGCTCCTACAATGAGCAGTTCTTC
many | NA | TRBJ2-7 | TRBV6-5 | CASRSPVGEQYF | TGTGCCAGCAGAAGTCCCGTGGGGGAGCAGTACTTC
many | TRBD2 | TRBJ2-3 | TRBV5-1 | CASRTSAPRSDTQYF | TGCGCCAGCAGAACTAGCGCGCCAAGGAGTGATACGCAGTATTTT
many | NA | TRBJ2-7 | TRBV29-1 | CSVEGVQGGYEQYF | TGCAGCGTTGAAGGGGTACAGGGTGGGTACGAGCAGTACTTC
many | TRBD2 | TRBJ2-7 | TRBV20-1 | CSAAGVGYEQYF | TGCAGTGCGGCGGGGGTGGGCTACGAGCAGTACTTC
NA | NA | TRBJ2-4 | TRBV20-1 | CSARDPTIEDIQYF | TGCAGTGCTAGAGACCCGACTATCGAGGACATTCAGTACTTC
NA | TRBD1 | TRBJ1-1 | TRBV7-9 | CASSSGQGLNTEAFF | TGTGCCAGCAGCAGCGGACAGGGGCTGAACACTGAAGCTTTCTTT
NA | NA | TRBJ2-3 | TRBV7-9 | CASSLMGRTDTQYF | TGTGCCAGCAGCTTAATGGGGCGCACAGATACGCAGTATTTT
NA | NA | TRBJ2-1 | TRBV29-1 | CSGTTGVNEQFF | TGCAGCGGGACGACCGGGGTCAATGAGCAGTTCTTC
many | NA | TRBJ2-7 | TRBV5-4 | CASSLQLTYEQYF | TGTGCCAGCAGCTTGCAACTAACCTACGAGCAGTACTTC
many | NA | TRBJ2-2 | TRBV11-2 | CASSDGPRRALAAGELFF | TGTGCCAGCAGCGACGGGCCGAGAAGAGCACTAGCTGCCGGGGAGCTGTTTTTT
few | TRBD2 | TRBJ2-7 | TRBV20-1 | CSAKTSGRAEQYF | TGCAGTGCCAAGACTAGCGGGAGGGCCGAGCAGTACTTC
many | NA | TRBJ2-1 | TRBV4-2 | CASSQELAASSYNEQFF | TGTGCCAGCAGCCAAGAGTTAGCGGCTAGCTCCTACAATGAGCAGTTCTTC
many | TRBD2 | TRBJ2-5 | TRBV6-5 | CASSTGTKETQYF | TGTGCCAGCAGTACCGGGACTAAAGAGACCCAGTACTTC
NA | NA | TRBJ2-4 | TRBV5-4 | CASSLEEGGGQYF | TGTGCCAGCAGCTTGGAGGAAGGGGGAGGGCAGTACTTC
NA | TRBD2 | TRBJ2-7 | TRBV29-1 | CSVDGGRGTSGYYEQYF | TGCAGCGTTGACGGCGGACGGGGGACTAGCGGATACTACGAGCAGTACTTC
few | NA | TRBJ2-5 | TRBV7-2 | CASSRANGETQYF | TGTGCCAGCAGCCGGGCCAACGGGGAGACCCAGTACTTC
many | TRBD1 | TRBJ2-2 | TRBV7-9 | CASPQGVNTGELFF | TGTGCCAGCCCTCAGGGGGTTAACACCGGGGAGCTGTTTTTT
few | TRBD2 | TRBJ2-1 | TRBV5-4 | CASSARLAARYNEQFF | TGTGCCAGCAGCGCCCGTCTAGCGGCCCGCTACAATGAGCAGTTCTTC
many | TRBD1 | TRBJ2-1 | TRBV29-1 | CSIRTGPNNEQFF | TGCAGCATTAGGACAGGACCAAACAATGAGCAGTTCTTC
many | NA | TRBJ2-5 | TRBV4-3 | CASSQSRAGETQYF | TGCGCCAGCAGCCAGTCCAGGGCAGGGGAGACCCAGTACTTC
NA | NA | TRBJ2-1 | TRBV20-1 | CSARNDGYNEQFF | TGCAGTGCTAGAAATGACGGTTACAATGAGCAGTTCTTC
few | NA | TRBJ2-7 | TRBV30 | CAWRLESSYEQYF | TGTGCCTGGAGGCTGGAGTCCTCCTACGAGCAGTACTTC